This entry features one T cell receptor (beta chain) sequence. This specimen belongs to a study of blood T cell repertoires in COVID-19. The CDR3 has 16 amino acids. Germline CDR1 MGHRA, CDR2 YSYEKL. V was cut by 5 bases and J by 3 bases, with 17 bases left in between. As originally analysed: Estimation of nucleated cell counts was performed using reference gene primer amplification. TCRdb's table, derived via immunoSEQ multiplex PCR, lists solely in-frame clones and lacks some. V, J and clone size reflect that table, while D and trimming were determined from the DNA. The sample has roughly 110,000 clones; about 85% are singletons.

Specimen: peripheral blood. The sequence derives from a woman in her sixties or seventies with COVID-19, enrolled during active disease. The chain carries TRBV4-1 and TRBJ2-1; D is possibly TRBD2 (6 bases). DNA for the CDR3: TGCGCCAGCAGCGGAAATCCGGGACTCATCTACAATGAGCAGTTCTTC. Protein sequence: CASSGNPGLIYNEQFF.